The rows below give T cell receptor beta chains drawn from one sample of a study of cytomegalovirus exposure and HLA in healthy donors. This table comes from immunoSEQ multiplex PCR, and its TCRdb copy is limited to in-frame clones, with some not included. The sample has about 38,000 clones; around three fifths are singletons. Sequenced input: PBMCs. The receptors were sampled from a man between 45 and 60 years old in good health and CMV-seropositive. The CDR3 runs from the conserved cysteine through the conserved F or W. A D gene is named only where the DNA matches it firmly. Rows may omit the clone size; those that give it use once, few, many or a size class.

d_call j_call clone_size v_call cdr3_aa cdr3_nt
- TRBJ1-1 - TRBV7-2 CASRVQGDTEAFF TGTGCCAGCAGAGTACAGGGAGACACTGAAGCTTTCTTT
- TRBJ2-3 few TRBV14 CASSASLYTDTQYF TGTGCCAGCAGCGCTAGCCTATACACAGATACGCAGTATTTT
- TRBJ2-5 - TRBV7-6 CASSLEQGVQTQYF TGTGCCAGCAGCTTAGAACAGGGTGTACAGACCCAGTACTTC
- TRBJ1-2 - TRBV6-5 CASSIGRANYGYTF TGTGCCAGCAGTATAGGGAGGGCTAACTATGGCTACACCTTC
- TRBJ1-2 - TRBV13 CASSLGLRGYTF TGTGCCAGCAGCTTAGGCCTCCGGGGCTACACCTTC
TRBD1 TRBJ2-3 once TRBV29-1 CSVASGGQGRDTQYF TGCAGCGTTGCGTCAGGAGGACAGGGAAGGGATACGCAGTATTTT
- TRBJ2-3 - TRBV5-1 CASSLFSSSTDTQYF TGCGCCAGCAGCTTGTTCTCCTCTAGCACAGATACGCAGTATTTT
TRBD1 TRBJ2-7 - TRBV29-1 CSVDEGAHEQYF TGCAGCGTTGATGAGGGGGCCCACGAGCAGTACTTC
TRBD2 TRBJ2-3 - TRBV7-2 CASSPSSGGAVDTQYF TGTGCCAGCAGCCCGTCTAGCGGGGGGGCCGTAGATACGCAGTATTTT
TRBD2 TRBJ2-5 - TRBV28 CASSSPTGGAETQYF TGTGCCAGCAGTTCTCCCACCGGGGGGGCCGAGACCCAGTACTTC
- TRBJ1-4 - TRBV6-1 CASSVNPWTVEKLFF TGTGCCAGCAGTGTTAACCCCTGGACAGTTGAAAAACTGTTTTTT
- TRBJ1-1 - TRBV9 CASSVGGTLNTEAFF TGTGCCAGCAGCGTAGGAGGAACCTTGAACACTGAAGCTTTCTTT
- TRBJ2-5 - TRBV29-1 CSAYHRAHQETQYF TGCAGCGCCTACCACAGGGCGCACCAAGAGACCCAGTACTTC
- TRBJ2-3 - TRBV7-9 CASSLVGGDTQYF TGTGCCAGCAGCTTAGTCGGGGGAGATACGCAGTATTTT
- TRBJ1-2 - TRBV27 CASSSTGFNYGYTF TGTGCCAGCAGTTCAACAGGGTTCAACTATGGCTACACCTTC
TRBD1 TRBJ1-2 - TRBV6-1 CASSETTGAYVYGYTF TGTGCCAGCAGTGAAACGACAGGGGCCTACGTATATGGCTACACCTTC
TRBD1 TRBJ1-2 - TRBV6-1 CASSVGQGPYGYTF TGTGCCAGCAGTGTGGGACAGGGTCCCTATGGCTACACCTTC
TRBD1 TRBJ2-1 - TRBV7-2 CASRQTGSSYNEQFF TGTGCCAGCAGGCAGACAGGGAGCTCCTACAATGAGCAGTTCTTC
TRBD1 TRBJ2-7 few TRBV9 CASSPPGQGNYEQYF TGTGCCAGCAGCCCTCCGGGACAGGGGAACTACGAGCAGTACTTC
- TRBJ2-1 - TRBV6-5 CASSYAQEGEQFF TGTGCCAGCAGTTACGCCCAGGAGGGTGAGCAGTTCTTC
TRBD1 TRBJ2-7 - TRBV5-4 CASSPGQGRPEQYF TGTGCCAGCAGCCCGGGACAGGGGAGACCCGAGCAGTACTTC
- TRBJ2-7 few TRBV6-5 CASHRGYEQYF TGTGCCAGCCATCGAGGTTACGAGCAGTACTTC
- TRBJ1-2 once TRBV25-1 CASSEGSYGYTF TGTGCCAGCAGTGAGGGGAGCTATGGCTACACCTTC
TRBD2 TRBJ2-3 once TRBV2 CASSDVSGGPSTDTQYF TGTGCCAGCAGTGACGTCAGCGGGGGGCCTAGCACAGATACGCAGTATTTT
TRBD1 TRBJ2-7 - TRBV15 CATSRDPGQDEQYF TGTGCCACCAGCAGAGATCCCGGACAGGACGAGCAGTACTTC
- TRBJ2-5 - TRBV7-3 CASSLGYGEETQYF TGTGCCAGCAGCTTAGGTTACGGGGAAGAGACCCAGTACTTC
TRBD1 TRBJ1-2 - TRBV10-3 CAISARTGEGYTF TGTGCCATCAGTGCCCGGACAGGGGAAGGCTACACCTTC
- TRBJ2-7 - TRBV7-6 CASTACCLVLGYEQYF TGTGCCAGCACGGCGTGCTGCCTAGTCTTAGGATACGAGCAGTACTTC
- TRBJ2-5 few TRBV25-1 CASSELTVQYF TGTGCCAGCAGTGAACTGACAGTCCAGTACTTC
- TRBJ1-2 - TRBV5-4 CASSLSDFYGYTF TGTGCCAGCAGCCTTTCAGATTTCTATGGCTACACCTTC
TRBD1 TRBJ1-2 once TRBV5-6 CASSRDSLGFGYTF TGTGCCAGCAGCCGGGACAGTCTCGGTTTTGGCTACACCTTC
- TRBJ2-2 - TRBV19 CASIPGQTNTGELFF TGTGCCAGTATCCCGGGACAAACAAACACCGGGGAGCTGTTTTTT
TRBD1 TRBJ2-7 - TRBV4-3 CASSQDDRDRAYEQYF TGCGCCAGCAGCCAAGATGATAGAGACAGGGCCTACGAGCAGTACTTC
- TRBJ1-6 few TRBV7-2 CASSLDRPLTNNSPLHF TGTGCCAGCAGCTTAGATCGCCCTCTTACTAATAATTCACCCCTCCACTTT
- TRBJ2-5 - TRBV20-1 CSARPQETQYF TGCAGTGCTAGACCTCAGGAGACCCAGTACTTC
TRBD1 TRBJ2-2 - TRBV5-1 CASSKDRGGTGELFF TGCGCCAGCAGCAAGGACAGGGGAGGCACCGGGGAGCTGTTTTTT
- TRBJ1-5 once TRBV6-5 CASNNGGGRQPQHF TGTGCCAGCAATAATGGGGGGGGCCGTCAGCCCCAGCATTTT
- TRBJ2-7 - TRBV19 CASSIGTPYEQYF TGTGCCAGTAGTATTGGGACACCCTACGAGCAGTACTTC
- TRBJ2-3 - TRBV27 CASSPYPDTQYF TGTGCCAGCAGTCCCTATCCAGATACGCAGTATTTT